This entry features one T cell receptor (beta chain) sequence. Its target is unknown. CDR1 is MGHDK and CDR2 is SYGVNS in the germline V gene. Trimming pared 2 bases from V and 7 bases from J, leaving 13 bases between. The CDR3 runs to 14 residues. Indicated treatment: oral pan-JAK inhibitor, 5-10 mg twice daily. Sorted populations comprised CD4+ and CD8+ T cells obtained from PBMCs. In each case, RNA was isolated and then reverse transcribed into cDNA as the sequencing template. Clones were read by immunoSEQ multiplex PCR, and TCRdb kept only the in-frame ones, dropping some. This repertoire shows 150,000 to 200,000 clones, 50% to 70% found once; its top ten account for 1.3%. This sample was included in a study of CD8+ T cells in alopecia areata. General study findings and limits: A great number of expanded lesional clones endured in scalp and blood during tofacitinib.

The TCR sequence derives from a human donor with alopecia areata. The chain is built from TRBV25-1 and TRBJ2-3; no definite D call. The sample here was CD4+ T cells sorted from blood, taken at approximately week 49, from a patient treated with tofacitinib. For the CDR3, the DNA is TGTGCCAGCAGTGAAAACGAGGCCCTGAATACGCAGTATTTT. Encoded protein: CASSENEALNTQYF. The whole variable domain, remainder taken from reference TRBV25-1 and TRBJ2-3, is EADIYQTPRYLVIGTGKKITLECSQTMGHDKMYWYQQDPGMELHLIHYSYGVNSTEKGDLSSESTVSRIRTEHFPLTLESARPSHTSQYLCASSENEALNTQYFGPGTRLTVL.